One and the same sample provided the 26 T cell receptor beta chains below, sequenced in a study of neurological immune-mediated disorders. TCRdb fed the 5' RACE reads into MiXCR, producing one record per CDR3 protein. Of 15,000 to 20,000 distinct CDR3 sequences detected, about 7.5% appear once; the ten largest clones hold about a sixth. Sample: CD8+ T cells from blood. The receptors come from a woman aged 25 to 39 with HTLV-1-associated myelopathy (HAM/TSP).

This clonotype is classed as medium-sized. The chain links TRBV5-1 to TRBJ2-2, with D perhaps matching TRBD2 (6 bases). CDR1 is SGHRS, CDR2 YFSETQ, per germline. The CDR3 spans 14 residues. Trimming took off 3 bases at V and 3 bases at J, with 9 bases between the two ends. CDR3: CASSWGLYTGELFF. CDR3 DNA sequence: TGCGCCAGCAGCTGGGGACTGTACACCGGGGAGCTGTTTTTT.

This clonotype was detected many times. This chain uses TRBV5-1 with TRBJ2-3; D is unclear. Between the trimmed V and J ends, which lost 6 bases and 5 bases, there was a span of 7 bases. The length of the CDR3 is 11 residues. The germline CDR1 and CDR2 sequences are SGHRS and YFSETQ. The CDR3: CASNMGDTQYF. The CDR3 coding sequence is TGCGCCAGCAATATGGGAGATACGCAGTATTTT.

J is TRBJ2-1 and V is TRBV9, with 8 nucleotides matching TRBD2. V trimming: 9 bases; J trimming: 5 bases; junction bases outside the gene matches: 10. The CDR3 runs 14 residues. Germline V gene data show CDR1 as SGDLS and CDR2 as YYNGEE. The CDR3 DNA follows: TGTGCCAACACCACGGGGGGGGCCGACAATGAGCAGTTCTTC. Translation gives CANTTGGADNEQFF.

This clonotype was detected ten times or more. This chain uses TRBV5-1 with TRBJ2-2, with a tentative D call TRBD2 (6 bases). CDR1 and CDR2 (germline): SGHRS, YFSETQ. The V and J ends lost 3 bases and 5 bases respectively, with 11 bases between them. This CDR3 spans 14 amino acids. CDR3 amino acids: CASSWGDGTGELFF. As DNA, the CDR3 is TGCGCCAGCAGCTGGGGGGACGGAACCGGGGAGCTGTTTTTT.

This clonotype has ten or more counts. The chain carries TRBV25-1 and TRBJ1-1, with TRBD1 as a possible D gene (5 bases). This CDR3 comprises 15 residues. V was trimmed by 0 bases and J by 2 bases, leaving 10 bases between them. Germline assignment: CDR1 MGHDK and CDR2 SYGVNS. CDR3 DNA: TGTGCCAGCAGTGAATATGCGGGGCTCAACACTGAAGCTTTCTTT. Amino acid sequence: CASSEYAGLNTEAFF. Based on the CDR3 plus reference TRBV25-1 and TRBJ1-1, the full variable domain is EADIYQTPRYLVIGTGKKITLECSQTMGHDKMYWYQQDPGMELHLIHYSYGVNSTEKGDLSSESTVSRIRTEHFPLTLESARPSHTSQYLCASSEYAGLNTEAFFGQGTRLTVV.

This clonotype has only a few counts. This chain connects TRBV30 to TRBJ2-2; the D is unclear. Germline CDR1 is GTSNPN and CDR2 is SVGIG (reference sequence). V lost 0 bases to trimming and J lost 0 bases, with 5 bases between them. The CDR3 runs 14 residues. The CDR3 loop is CAWSVATNTGELFF. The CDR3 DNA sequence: TGTGCCTGGAGTGTCGCCACGAACACCGGGGAGCTGTTTTTT.

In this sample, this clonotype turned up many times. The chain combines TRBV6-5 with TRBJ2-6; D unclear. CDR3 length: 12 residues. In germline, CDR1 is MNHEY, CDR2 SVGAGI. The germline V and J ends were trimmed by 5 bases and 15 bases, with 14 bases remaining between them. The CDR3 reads CASSNRSPALTF. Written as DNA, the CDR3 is TGTGCCAGCAGTAATAGAAGTCCCGCCCTGACTTTC.

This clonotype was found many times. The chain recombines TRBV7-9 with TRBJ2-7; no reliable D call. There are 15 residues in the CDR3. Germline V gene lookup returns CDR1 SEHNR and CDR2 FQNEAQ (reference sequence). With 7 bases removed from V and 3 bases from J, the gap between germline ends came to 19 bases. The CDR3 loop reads CASIPRDDNSYEQYF. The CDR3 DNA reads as TGTGCCAGCATCCCTCGAGACGACAACAGCTACGAGCAGTACTTC.

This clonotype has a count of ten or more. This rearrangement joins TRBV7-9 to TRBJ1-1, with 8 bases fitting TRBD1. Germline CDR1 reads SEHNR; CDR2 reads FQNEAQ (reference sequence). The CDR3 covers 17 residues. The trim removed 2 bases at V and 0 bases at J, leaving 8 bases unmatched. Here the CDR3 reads CASSLQGRGLMNTEAFF. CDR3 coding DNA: TGTGCCAGCAGCTTACAAGGCAGGGGGCTAATGAACACTGAAGCTTTCTTT.

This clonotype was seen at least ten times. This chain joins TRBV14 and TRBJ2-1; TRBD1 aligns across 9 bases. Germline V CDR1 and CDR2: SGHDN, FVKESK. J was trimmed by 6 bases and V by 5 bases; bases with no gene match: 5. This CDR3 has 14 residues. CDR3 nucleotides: TGTGCCAGCAGCGACTGGACAGGGGTCAATGAGCAGTTCTTC. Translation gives CASSDWTGVNEQFF.

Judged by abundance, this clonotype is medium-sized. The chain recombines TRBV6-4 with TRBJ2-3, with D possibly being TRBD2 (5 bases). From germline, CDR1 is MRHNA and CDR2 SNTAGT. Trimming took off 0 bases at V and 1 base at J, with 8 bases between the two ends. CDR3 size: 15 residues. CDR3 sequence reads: CASSDSSGGTDTQYF. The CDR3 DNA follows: TGTGCCAGCAGTGACTCGTCCGGGGGCACAGATACGCAGTATTTT.

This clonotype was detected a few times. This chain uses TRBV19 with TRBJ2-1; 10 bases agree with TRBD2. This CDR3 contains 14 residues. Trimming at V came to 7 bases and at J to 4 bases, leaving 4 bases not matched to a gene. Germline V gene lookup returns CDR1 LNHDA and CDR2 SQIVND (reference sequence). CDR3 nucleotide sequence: TGTGCCAGTATGACTAGCGGGTTTTACAATGAGCAGTTCTTC. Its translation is CASMTSGFYNEQFF.

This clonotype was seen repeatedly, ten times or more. In DNA form, the CDR3 reads TGTGCCAGCAGCTCCAACTCATACGGGACAGGGCCTAGTGGTACTGAAGCTTTCTTT. Its translation: CASSSNSYGTGPSGTEAFF. The gene calls are TRBV11-2 and TRBJ1-1, with TRBD1 matching over 9 bases. This CDR3 has 19 amino acids. The V and J ends lost 4 bases and 5 bases, in that order; junction bases with no gene match: 20. Germline assignment: CDR1 SGHAT and CDR2 FQNNGV. The whole variable domain, remainder taken from reference TRBV11-2 and TRBJ1-1, is EAGVAQSPRYKIIEKRQSVAFWCNPISGHATLYWYQQILGQGPKLLIQFQNNGVVDDSQLPKDRFSAERLKGVDSTLKIQPAKLEDSAVYLCASSSNSYGTGPSGTEAFFGQGTRLTVV.

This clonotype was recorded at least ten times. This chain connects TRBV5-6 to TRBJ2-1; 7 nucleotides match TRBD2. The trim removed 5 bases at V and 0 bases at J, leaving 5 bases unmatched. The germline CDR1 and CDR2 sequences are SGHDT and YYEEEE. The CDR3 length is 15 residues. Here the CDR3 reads CASRGGFSSYNEQFF. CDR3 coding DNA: TGTGCCAGCAGGGGGGGGTTCAGCTCCTACAATGAGCAGTTCTTC. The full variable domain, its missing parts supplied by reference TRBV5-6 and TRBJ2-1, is DAGVTQSPTHLIKTRGQQVTLRCSPKSGHDTVSWYQQALGQGPQFIFQYYEEEERQRGNFPDRFSGHQFPNYSSELNVNALLLGDSALYLCASRGGFSSYNEQFFGPGTRLTVL.

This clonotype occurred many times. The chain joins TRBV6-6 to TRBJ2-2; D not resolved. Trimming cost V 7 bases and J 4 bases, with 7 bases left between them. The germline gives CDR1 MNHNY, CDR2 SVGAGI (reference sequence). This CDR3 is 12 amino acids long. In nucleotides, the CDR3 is TGTGCCAGCACAAGACTCACCGGGGAGCTGTTTTTT. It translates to CASTRLTGELFF.

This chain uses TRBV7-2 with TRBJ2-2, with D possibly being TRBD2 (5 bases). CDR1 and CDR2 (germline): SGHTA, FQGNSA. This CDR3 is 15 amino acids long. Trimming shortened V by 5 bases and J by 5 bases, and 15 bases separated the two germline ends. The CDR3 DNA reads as TGTGCCAGCAGCCCGCCGAGGGTTCGAACCGGGGAGCTGTTTTTT. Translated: CASSPPRVRTGELFF.

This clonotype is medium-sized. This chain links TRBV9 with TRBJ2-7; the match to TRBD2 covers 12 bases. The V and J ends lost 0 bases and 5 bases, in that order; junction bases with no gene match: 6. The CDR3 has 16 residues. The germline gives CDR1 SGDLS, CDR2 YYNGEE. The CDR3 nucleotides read TGTGCCAGCAGCGTAGCCGGACTAGCGGGGTCAAACGAGCAGTACTTC. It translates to CASSVAGLAGSNEQYF.

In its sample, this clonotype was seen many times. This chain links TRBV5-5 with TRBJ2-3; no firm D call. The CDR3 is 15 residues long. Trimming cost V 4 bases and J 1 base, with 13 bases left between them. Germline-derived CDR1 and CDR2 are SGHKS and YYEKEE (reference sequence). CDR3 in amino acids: CASSGPRFGTDTQYF. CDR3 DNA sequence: TGTGCCAGCAGCGGACCCAGGTTCGGCACAGATACGCAGTATTTT.

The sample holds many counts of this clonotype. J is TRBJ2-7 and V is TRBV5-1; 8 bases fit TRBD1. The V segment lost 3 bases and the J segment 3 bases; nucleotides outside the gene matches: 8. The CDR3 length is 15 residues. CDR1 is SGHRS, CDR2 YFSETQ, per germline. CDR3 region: CASSSGQGHFYEQYF. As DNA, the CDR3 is TGCGCCAGCAGCTCAGGACAGGGCCACTTCTACGAGCAGTACTTC.

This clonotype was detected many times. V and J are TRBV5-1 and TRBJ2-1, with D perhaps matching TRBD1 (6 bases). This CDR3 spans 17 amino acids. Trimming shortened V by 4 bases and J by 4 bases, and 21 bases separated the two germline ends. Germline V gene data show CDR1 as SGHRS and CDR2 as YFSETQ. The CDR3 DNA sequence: TGCGCCAGCAGCGGAGGAAGTAGGACAGATTCGTACAATGAGCAGTTCTTC. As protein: CASSGGSRTDSYNEQFF.

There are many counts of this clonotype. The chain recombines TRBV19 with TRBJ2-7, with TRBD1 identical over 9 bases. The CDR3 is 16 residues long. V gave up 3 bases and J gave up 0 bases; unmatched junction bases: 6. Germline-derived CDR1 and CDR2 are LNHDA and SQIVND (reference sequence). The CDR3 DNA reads TGTGCCAGTAGTATTTGGGGGACAGGGAGCTCCTACGAGCAGTACTTC. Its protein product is CASSIWGTGSSYEQYF.

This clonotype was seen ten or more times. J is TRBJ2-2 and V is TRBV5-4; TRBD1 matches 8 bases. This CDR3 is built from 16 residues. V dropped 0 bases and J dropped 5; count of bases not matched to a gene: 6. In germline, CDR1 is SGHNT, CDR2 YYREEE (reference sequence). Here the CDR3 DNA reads TGTGCCAGCAGCTTGGACCAGGGGGCGCGAACCGGGGAGCTGTTTTTT. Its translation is CASSLDQGARTGELFF.

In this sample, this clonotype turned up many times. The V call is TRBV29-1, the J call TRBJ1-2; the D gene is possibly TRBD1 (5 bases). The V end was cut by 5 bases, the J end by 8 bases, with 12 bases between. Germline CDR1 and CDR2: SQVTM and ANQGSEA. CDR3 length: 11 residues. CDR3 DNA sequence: TGCAGCGTTTCCGAGGGGCCGGGCTACACCTTC. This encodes CSVSEGPGYTF.

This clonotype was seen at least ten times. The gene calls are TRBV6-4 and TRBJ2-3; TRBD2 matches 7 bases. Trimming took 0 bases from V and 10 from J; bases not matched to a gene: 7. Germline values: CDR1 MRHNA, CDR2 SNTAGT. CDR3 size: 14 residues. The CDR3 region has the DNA TGTGCCAGCAGTGACTCCCAGGAGCGGGGTCCGCAGTATTTT. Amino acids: CASSDSQERGPQYF.

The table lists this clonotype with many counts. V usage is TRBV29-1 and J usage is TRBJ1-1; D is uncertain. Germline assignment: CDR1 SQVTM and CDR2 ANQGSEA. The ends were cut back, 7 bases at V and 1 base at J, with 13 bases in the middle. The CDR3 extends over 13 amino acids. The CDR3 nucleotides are TGCAGCGACGCAGTACCAGAGAACACTGAAGCTTTCTTT. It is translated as CSDAVPENTEAFF.

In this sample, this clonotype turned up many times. The CDR3 DNA is TGCGCCAGCGCCGAAATTCAGTCCGTGAAAGATACGCAGTATTTT. It codes for CASAEIQSVKDTQYF. This chain links TRBV10-2 with TRBJ2-3, with D hard to call. Germline CDR1 is WSHSY and CDR2 is SAAADI. V was trimmed by 8 bases and J by 5 bases, leaving 20 bases between them. CDR3 length equals 15 residues.